Each of the 5 T cell receptor beta chains below was sequenced from the same sample in a study of blood T cell repertoires in COVID-19. Sequenced by immunoSEQ multiplex PCR; TCRdb stores in-frame clones only, minus some. The data show 150,000 to 200,000 clones, about nine tenths seen once. The specimen was peripheral blood. Every receptor here comes from a man aged 55 to 70 with acute or convalescent COVID-19.

The CDR3 loop is CASSYPNRGETQYF. The CDR3 region has the DNA TGTGCCAGCAGTTACCCAAACAGGGGGGAGACCCAGTACTTC. The chain carries TRBV6-6 and TRBJ2-5; 8 bases map to TRBD1. This CDR3 comprises 14 residues. Germline loops: CDR1 MNHNY, CDR2 SVGAGI (reference sequence). The V and J ends lost 2 bases and 5 bases, in that order; junction bases with no gene match: 4.

The rearrangement uses TRBV19 and TRBJ2-2; the match to TRBD2 covers 8 bases. V lost 11 bases to trimming and J lost 7 bases; unmatched junction nucleotides: 9. Germline V lookup: CDR1 LNHDA, CDR2 SQIVND (reference sequence). The CDR3 is 13 amino acids. The DNA for the CDR3 is TGTGCCTGTATAGGCGGGGGGCTCGGGGAGCTGTTTTTT. Amino acids: CACIGGGLGELFF.

This sequence joins TRBV14 and TRBJ1-2; possibly TRBD1 for D (5 bases). The CDR3 is made up of 15 amino acids. Germline CDR1 and CDR2: SGHDN and FVKESK. The V end was cut by 1 base, the J end by 4 bases, with 13 bases between. CDR3 nucleotides: TGTGCCAGCAGCCAAGGGCAGGGTAGGAGCTATGGCTACACCTTC. Translating gives CASSQGQGRSYGYTF.

The chain has TRBV7-3 and TRBJ1-1; TRBD1 matches 7 bases. V shed 5 bases and J 4 bases; nucleotides not matched to a gene: 7. This CDR3 is 14 amino acids long. The germline V gene has CDR1 SGHTA and CDR2 FQGTGA. The DNA for the CDR3 is TGTGCCAGCAGCCCCGACAGGGCGTCCACTGAAGCTTTCTTT. The encoded protein is CASSPDRASTEAFF.

The J gene is TRBJ2-2, the V gene TRBV18; 9 bases are shared with TRBD1. The V gene's germline CDR1 is KGHSH and CDR2 LQKENI. V shed 3 bases and J 4 bases; nucleotides not matched to a gene: 0. The CDR3 spans 14 residues. The CDR3, as DNA: TGTGCCAGCTCACCGGACAGGGGCACCGGGGAGCTGTTTTTT. Its protein is CASSPDRGTGELFF.